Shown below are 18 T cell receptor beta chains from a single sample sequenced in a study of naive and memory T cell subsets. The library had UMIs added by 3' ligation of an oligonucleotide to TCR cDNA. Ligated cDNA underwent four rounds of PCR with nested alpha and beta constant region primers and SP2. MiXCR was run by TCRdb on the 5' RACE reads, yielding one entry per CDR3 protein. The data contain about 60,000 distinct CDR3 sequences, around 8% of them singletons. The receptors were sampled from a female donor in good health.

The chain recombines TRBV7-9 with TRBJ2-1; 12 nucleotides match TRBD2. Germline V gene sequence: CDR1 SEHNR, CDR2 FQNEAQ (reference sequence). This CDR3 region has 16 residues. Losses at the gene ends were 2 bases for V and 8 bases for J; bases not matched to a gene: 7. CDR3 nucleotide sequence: TGTGCCAGCAGCTTAAGCGGGGGGACTAGCGGGTATGAGCAGTTCTTC. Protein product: CASSLSGGTSGYEQFF.

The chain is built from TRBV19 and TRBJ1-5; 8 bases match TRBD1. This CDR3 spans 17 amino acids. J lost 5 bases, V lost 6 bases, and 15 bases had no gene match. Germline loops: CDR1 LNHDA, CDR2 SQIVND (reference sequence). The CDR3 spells CASRSDRVFNPDQPQHF. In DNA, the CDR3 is TGTGCCAGTAGATCGGACAGGGTCTTTAATCCCGATCAGCCCCAGCATTTT. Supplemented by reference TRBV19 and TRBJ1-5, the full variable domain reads DGGITQSPKYLFRKEGQNVTLSCEQNLNHDAMYWYRQDPGQGLRLIYYSQIVNDFQKGDIAEGYSVSREKKESFPLTVTSAQKNPTAFYLCASRSDRVFNPDQPQHFGDGTRLSIL.

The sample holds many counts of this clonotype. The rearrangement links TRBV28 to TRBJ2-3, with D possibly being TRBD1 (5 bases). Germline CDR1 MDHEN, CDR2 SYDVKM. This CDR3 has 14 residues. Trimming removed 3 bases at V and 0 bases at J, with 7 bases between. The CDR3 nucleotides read TGTGCCAGCAGTTTTGCAGGGAGCACAGATACGCAGTATTTT. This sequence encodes CASSFAGSTDTQYF.

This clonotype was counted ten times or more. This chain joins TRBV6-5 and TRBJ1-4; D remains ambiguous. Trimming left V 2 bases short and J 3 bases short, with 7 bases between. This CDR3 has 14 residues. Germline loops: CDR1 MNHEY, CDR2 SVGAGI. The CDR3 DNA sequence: TGTGCCAGCAGTTACCTACGGCCTAATGAAAAACTGTTTTTT. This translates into CASSYLRPNEKLFF.

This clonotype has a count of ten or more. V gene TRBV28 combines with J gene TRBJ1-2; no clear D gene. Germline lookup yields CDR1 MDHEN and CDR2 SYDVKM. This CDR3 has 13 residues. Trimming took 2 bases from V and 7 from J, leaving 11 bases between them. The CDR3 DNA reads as TGTGCCAGCAGTTTAAGGTCCCTGGTTGGCTACACCTTC. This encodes CASSLRSLVGYTF.

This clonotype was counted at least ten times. CDR3 DNA sequence: TGCAGTGCTACGTCAGGGTTAGCTTTCTTT. Translated, it gives CSATSGLAFF. V usage is TRBV20-1 and J usage is TRBJ1-1, with D perhaps TRBD1 (5 bases). The CDR3 is 10 residues long. The germline CDR1 and CDR2 sequences are DFQATT and SNEGSKA (reference sequence). V was trimmed by 4 bases and J by 10 bases, leaving 10 bases between them.

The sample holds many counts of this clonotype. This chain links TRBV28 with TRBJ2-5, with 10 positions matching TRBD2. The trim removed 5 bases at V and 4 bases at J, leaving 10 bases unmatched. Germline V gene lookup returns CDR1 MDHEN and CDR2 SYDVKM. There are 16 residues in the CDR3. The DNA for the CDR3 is TGTGCCAGCAGTCCCGAGACTAGCGGGTTCGCAGAGACCCAGTACTTC. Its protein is CASSPETSGFAETQYF.

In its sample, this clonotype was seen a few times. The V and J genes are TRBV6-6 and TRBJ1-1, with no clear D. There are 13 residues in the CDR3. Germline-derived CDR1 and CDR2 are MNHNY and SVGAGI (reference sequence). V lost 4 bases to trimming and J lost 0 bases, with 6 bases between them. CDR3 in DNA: TGTGCCAGCAGTTCACACATGAACACTGAAGCTTTCTTT. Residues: CASSSHMNTEAFF.

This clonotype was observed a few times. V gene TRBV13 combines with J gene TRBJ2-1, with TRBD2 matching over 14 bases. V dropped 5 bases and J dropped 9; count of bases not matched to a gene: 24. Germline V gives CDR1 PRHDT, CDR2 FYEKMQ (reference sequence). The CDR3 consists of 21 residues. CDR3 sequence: CASSPASQGTSGGSIRGEQFF. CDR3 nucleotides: TGTGCCAGCAGCCCGGCATCCCAGGGGACTAGCGGGGGCTCCATACGGGGTGAGCAGTTCTTC.

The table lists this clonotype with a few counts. In nucleotides, the CDR3 is TGCGCCAGCAGACGGGGACAGCCCAACCCCACAGATACGCAGTATTTT. It encodes CASRRGQPNPTDTQYF. V is TRBV5-1 and J is TRBJ2-3, with TRBD1 matching 7 bases. This CDR3 contains 16 residues. V trimming: 5 bases; J trimming: 2 bases; junction bases outside the gene matches: 11. Per germline, CDR1 SGHRS and CDR2 YFSETQ.

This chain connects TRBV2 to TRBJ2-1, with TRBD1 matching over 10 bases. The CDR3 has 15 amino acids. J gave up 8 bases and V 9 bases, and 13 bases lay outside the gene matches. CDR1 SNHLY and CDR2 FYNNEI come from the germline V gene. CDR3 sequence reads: CASSRPGQGIHEQFF. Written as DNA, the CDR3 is TGTGCCAGTTCTCGGCCGGGACAGGGGATACATGAGCAGTTCTTC.

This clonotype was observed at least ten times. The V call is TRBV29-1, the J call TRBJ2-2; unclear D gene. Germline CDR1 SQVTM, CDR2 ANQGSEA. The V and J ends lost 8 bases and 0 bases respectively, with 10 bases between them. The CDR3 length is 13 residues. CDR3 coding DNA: TGCAGCATGACTGGGACGAACACCGGGGAGCTGTTTTTT. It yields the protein CSMTGTNTGELFF.

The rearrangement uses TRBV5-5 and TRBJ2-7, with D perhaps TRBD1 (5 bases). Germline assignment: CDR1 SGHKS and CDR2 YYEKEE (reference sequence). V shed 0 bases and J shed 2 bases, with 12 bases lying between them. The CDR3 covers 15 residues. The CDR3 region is CASSLAPGSTYEQYF. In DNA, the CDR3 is TGTGCCAGCAGCTTGGCCCCAGGGTCCACCTACGAGCAGTACTTC.

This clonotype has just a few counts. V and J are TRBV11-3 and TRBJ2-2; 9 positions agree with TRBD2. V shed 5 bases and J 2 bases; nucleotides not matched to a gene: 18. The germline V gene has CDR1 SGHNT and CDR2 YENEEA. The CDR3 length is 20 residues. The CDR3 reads CASSPLGGASGTYNTGELFF. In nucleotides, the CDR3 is TGTGCCAGCAGCCCCCTAGGGGGGGCTAGCGGGACCTATAACACCGGGGAGCTGTTTTTT.

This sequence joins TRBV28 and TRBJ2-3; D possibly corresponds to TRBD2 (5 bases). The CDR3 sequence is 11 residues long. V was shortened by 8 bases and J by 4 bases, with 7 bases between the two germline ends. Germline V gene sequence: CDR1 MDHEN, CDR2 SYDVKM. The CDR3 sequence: CASRGSDTQYF. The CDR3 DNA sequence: TGTGCCAGCCGGGGTTCAGATACGCAGTATTTT.

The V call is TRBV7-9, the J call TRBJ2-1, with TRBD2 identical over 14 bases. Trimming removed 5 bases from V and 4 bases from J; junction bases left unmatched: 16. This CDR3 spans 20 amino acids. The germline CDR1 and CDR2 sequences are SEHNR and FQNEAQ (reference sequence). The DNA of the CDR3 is TGTGCCAGCAGCCGAGGGTACAGGGGGACTAGCGGGAGCGCGTACAATGAGCAGTTCTTC. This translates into CASSRGYRGTSGSAYNEQFF. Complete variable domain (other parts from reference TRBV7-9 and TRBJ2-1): DTGVSQNPRHKITKRGQNVTFRCDPISEHNRLYWYRQTLGQGPEFLTYFQNEAQLEKSRLLSDRFSAERPKGSFSTLEIQRTEQGDSAMYLCASSRGYRGTSGSAYNEQFFGPGTRLTVL.

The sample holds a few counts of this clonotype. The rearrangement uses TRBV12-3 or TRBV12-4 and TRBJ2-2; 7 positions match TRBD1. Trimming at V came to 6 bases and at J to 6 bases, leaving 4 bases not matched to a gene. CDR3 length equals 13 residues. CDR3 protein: CASRTGSPGELFF. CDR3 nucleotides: TGTGCCAGCAGGACAGGGAGCCCCGGGGAGCTGTTTTTT.

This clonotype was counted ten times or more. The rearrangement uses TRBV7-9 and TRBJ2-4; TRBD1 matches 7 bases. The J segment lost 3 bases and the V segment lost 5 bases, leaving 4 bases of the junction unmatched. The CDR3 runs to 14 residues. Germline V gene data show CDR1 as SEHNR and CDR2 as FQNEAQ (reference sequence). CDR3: CASSVTGVKNIQYF. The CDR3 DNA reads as TGTGCCAGCAGCGTTACAGGGGTCAAAAACATTCAGTACTTC.